What follows describes a single T cell receptor beta chain. Antigen specificity is unknown. This sample is part of a study of T cell responses to AZD1222 COVID-19 vaccine. Background on the study: Some second doses came at about 4 weeks and others at about 12 weeks; these were pooled. Study-wide points: There were repertoire samples only from the period after the peak T cell response. At baseline, seropositivity was found in only 5 to 7 AZD1222 recipients. Clonal diversity was possibly underestimated, and the donors were mostly white British, with more females.

Sequencing was performed with immunoSEQ multiplex PCR; in TCRdb, only in-frame clones are kept and a portion is missing. This table holds roughly 150,000 clones, around 92% found once. This CDR3 is 18 amino acids long. Germline CDR1 and CDR2: KGHSH and LQKENI. V lost 4 bases, J lost 0 bases, and 20 bases lay in between. The sample in question was peripheral blood, obtained on day 0 of AZD1222 vaccination. The V call is TRBV18, the J call TRBJ2-3; D is unresolved. This TCR was sampled from an adult in good health. Here the CDR3 reads CASSLLNSQVRSTDTQYF. CDR3 sequence (DNA): TGTGCCAGCTCACTACTAAATTCTCAAGTACGTAGCACAGATACGCAGTATTTT.